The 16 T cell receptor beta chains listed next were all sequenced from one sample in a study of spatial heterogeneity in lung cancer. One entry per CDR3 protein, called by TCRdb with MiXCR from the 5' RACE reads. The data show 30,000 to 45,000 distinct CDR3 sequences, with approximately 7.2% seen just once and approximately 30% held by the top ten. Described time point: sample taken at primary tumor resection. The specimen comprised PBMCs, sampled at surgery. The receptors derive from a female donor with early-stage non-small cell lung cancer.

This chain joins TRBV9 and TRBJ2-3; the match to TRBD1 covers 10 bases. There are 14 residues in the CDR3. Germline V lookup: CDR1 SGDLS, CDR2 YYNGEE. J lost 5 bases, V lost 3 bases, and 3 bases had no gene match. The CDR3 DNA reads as TGTGCCAGCAGCGGGACAGGGGGAATAGATACGCAGTATTTT. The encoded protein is CASSGTGGIDTQYF. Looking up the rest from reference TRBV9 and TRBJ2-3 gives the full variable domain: DSGVTQTPKHLITATGQRVTLRCSPRSGDLSVYWYQQSLDQGLQFLIQYYNGEERAKGNILERFSAQQFPDLHSELNLSSLELGDSALYFCASSGTGGIDTQYFGPGTRLTVL.

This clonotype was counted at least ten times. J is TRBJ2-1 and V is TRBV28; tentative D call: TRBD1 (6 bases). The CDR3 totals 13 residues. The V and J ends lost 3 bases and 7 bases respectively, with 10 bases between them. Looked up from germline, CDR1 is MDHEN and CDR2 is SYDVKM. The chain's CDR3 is CASSFRGFNEQFF. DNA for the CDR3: TGTGCCAGCAGTTTTAGGGGGTTTAATGAGCAGTTCTTC.

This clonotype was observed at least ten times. The CDR3 spells CASSDMGQSYEQYF. The CDR3 DNA follows: TGTGCCAGCAGTGATATGGGACAGTCCTACGAGCAGTACTTC. V and J are TRBV2 and TRBJ2-7; 7 positions match TRBD1. V lost 3 bases and J lost 1; bases outside the gene matches: 3. This CDR3 is built from 14 residues. CDR1 and CDR2 (germline): SNHLY, FYNNEI. Variable domain in full (rest from reference TRBV2 and TRBJ2-7): EPEVTQTPSHQVTQMGQEVILRCVPISNHLYFYWYRQILGQKVEFLVSFYNNEISEKSEIFDDQFSVERPDGSNFTLKIRSTKLEDSAMYFCASSDMGQSYEQYFGPGTRLTVT.

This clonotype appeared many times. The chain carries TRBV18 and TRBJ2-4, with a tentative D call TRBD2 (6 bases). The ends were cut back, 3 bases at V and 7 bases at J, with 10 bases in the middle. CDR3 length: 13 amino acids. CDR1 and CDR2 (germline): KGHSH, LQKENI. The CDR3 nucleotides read TGTGCCAGCTCACCGGGACGGGGGAACATTCAGTACTTC. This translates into CASSPGRGNIQYF.

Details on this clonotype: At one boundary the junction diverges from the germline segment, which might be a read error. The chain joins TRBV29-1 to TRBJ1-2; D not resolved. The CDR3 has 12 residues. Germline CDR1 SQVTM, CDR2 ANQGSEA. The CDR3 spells CSVEDLLYDYTF. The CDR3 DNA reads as TGCAGCGTTGAAGATCTACTCTATGACTACACCTTC.

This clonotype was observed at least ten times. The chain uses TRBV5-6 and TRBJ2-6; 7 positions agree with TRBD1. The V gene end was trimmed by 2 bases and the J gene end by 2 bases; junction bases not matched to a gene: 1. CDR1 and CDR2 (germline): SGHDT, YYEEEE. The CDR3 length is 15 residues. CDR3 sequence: CASSFDRAGANVLTF. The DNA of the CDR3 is TGTGCCAGCAGCTTTGACAGGGCTGGGGCCAACGTCCTGACTTTC.

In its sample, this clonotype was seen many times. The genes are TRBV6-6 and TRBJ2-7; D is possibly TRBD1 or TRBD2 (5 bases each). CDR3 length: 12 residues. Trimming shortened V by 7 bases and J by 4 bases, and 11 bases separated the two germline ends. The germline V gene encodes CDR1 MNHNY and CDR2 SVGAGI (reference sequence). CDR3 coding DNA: TGTGCCAGCATGGGGGAGAGATACGAGCAGTACTTC. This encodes CASMGERYEQYF.

CDR3 in amino acids: CASSSGRYNEQFF. CDR3 DNA: TGTGCCAGTAGCAGCGGGAGGTACAATGAGCAGTTCTTC. V and J are TRBV19 and TRBJ2-1; 9 positions match TRBD2. CDR1 and CDR2 from the germline V gene are LNHDA and SQIVND (reference sequence). CDR3 length equals 13 residues. V lost 6 bases and J lost 4; bases outside the gene matches: 1.

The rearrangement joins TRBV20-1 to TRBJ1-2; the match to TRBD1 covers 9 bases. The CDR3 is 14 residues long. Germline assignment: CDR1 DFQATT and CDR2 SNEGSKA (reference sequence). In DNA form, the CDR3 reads TGCAGCCCTCAAGCCGGGACAGGGCAGAGATCCTACACCTTC. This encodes CSPQAGTGQRSYTF.

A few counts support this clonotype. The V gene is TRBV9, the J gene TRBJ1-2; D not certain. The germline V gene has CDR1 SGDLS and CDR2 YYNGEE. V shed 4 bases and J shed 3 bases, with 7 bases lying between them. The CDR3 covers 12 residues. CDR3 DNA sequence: TGTGCCAGCAGCCCTCAAGACTATGGCTACACCTTC. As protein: CASSPQDYGYTF.

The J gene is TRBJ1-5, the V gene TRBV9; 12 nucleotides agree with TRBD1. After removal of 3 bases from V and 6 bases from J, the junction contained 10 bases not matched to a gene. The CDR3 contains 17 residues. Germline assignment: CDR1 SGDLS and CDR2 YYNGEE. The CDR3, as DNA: TGTGCCAGCAGCGCCGGGACAGGGGGCATTTATAGTCAGCCCCAGCATTTT. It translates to CASSAGTGGIYSQPQHF.

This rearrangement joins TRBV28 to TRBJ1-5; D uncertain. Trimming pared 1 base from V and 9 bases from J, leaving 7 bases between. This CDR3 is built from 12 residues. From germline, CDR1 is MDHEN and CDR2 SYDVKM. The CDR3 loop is CASSLSGLPQHF. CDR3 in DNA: TGTGCCAGCAGTTTATCGGGTCTGCCCCAGCATTTT.

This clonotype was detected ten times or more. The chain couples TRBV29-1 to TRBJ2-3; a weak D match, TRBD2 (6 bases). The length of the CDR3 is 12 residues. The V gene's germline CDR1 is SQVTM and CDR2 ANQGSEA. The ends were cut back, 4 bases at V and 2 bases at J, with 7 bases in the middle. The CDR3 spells CSVGRATDTQYF. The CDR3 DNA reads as TGCAGCGTTGGGAGGGCCACAGATACGCAGTATTTT.

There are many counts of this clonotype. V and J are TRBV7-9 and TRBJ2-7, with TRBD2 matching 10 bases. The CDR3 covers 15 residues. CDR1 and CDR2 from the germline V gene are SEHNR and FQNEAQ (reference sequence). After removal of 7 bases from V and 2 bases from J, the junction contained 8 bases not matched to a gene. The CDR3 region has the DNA TGTGCCAGCAACCAGATAGCGGGGGGAACCTACGAGCAGTACTTC. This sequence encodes CASNQIAGGTYEQYF.

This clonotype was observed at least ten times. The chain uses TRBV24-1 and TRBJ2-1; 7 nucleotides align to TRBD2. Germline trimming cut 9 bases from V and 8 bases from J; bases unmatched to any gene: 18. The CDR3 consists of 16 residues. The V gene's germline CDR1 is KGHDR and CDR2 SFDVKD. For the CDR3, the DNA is TGTGCCACCGCCGAGGCTAGCGGAGGAGTGATCCATGAGCAGTTCTTC. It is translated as CATAEASGGVIHEQFF.

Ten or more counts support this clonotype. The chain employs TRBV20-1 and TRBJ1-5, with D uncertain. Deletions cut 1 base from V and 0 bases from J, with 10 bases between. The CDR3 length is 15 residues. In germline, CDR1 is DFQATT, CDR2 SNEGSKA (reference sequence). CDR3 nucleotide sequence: TGCAGTGCTAGAGGGGCGGAGTATAGCAATCAGCCCCAGCATTTT. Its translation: CSARGAEYSNQPQHF.